These 12 T cell receptor beta chains were all obtained from the same sample, sequenced in a study of CD8 T cells in Susac syndrome. RNA, at about 0.5 to 1 ug, was reverse transcribed with random hexamers. Using its own MiXCR run on the immunoSEQ multiplex PCR reads, TCRdb lists one record per CDR3 protein. The data show 75,000 to 95,000 distinct CDR3 sequences, with under 95% seen just once and around 0.45% held by the top ten. Material for sequencing was CD8+ T cells from PBMCs. These receptors came from a human donor with Susac syndrome.

The rearrangement links TRBV7-3 to TRBJ2-7, with 10 bases that match TRBD1. V lost 5 bases and J lost 1; bases outside the gene matches: 5. Germline assignment: CDR1 SGHTA and CDR2 FQGTGA. The CDR3 runs to 15 residues. CDR3 loop: CASSRGQGPSYEQYF. For the CDR3, the DNA is TGTGCCAGCAGCCGGGGACAGGGGCCATCCTACGAGCAGTACTTC.

The chain carries TRBV15 and TRBJ1-5, with a tentative D call TRBD1 (5 bases). This CDR3 spans 13 amino acids. The V gene lost 8 bases and the J gene lost 7 bases, with 15 bases spanning the gap. Germline CDR1 and CDR2: LNHNV and YYDKDF (reference sequence). CDR3 in DNA: TGTGCCACCGGGCGGCAGGGTGGACAGCCCCAGCATTTT. This translates into CATGRQGGQPQHF.

The V and J genes are TRBV30 and TRBJ1-3, with TRBD1 as a possible D gene (5 bases). This CDR3 contains 15 residues. Looked up from germline, CDR1 is GTSNPN and CDR2 is SVGIG (reference sequence). V lost 2 bases to trimming and J lost 0 bases, with 11 bases between them. The CDR3, as DNA: TGTGCCTGGAGTAGGGACGGCTTCTCTGGAAACACCATATATTTT. Its protein product is CAWSRDGFSGNTIYF.

The V and J genes are TRBV7-9 and TRBJ1-2; D is perhaps TRBD1 (5 bases). The germline gives CDR1 SEHNR, CDR2 FQNEAQ (reference sequence). The CDR3 has 13 amino acids. The V and J ends lost 3 bases and 5 bases respectively, with 10 bases between them. CDR3 region: CASSFDQGYGYTF. The CDR3 nucleotides are TGTGCCAGCAGCTTCGACCAGGGATATGGCTACACCTTC.

This clonotype was seen only once. This sequence joins TRBV12-3 or TRBV12-4 and TRBJ2-7, with D possibly being TRBD1 (5 bases). The CDR3 runs 16 residues. The V end lost 5 bases, the J end lost 3 bases, and 20 bases lay between the germline ends. The CDR3 bases are TGTGCCAGCAGTCCCCCCGACAGACGCTATTTCTACGAGCAGTACTTC. Amino acid sequence: CASSPPDRRYFYEQYF.

The chain uses TRBV12-5 and TRBJ1-1, with D uncertain. The V and J ends lost 0 bases and 1 base respectively, with 6 bases between them. Germline V CDR1 and CDR2: LGHNT, FRNRAP. This CDR3 spans 14 amino acids. The CDR3 protein is CASGLVGQNTEAFF. In nucleotides, the CDR3 is TGTGCTAGTGGTTTGGTAGGGCAGAACACTGAAGCTTTCTTT.

This chain joins TRBV20-1 and TRBJ2-2; the match to TRBD2 covers 10 bases. The CDR3 runs 14 residues. Germline CDR1 DFQATT, CDR2 SNEGSKA (reference sequence). With V trimmed by 4 bases and J by 5 bases, 4 bases remained unmatched. In nucleotides, the CDR3 is TGCAGTGCTATCGAAGCGGGAGGGACCGGGGAGCTGTTTTTT. This gives the protein CSAIEAGGTGELFF.

This clonotype was recorded only once. The genes are TRBV11-2 and TRBJ2-3; 9 positions match TRBD2. The CDR3 totals 16 residues. Germline V gene data show CDR1 as SGHAT and CDR2 as FQNNGV. Trimming took 5 bases from V and 2 from J; bases not matched to a gene: 8. CDR3 protein: CASSLLAGFNTDTQYF. CDR3 in DNA: TGTGCCAGCAGCCTCCTAGCGGGGTTCAACACAGATACGCAGTATTTT.

This chain's CDR3 is CASSVTTGAQYF. The DNA of the CDR3 is TGTGCCAGCAGCGTGACTACCGGGGCGCAGTATTTT. The chain employs TRBV7-6 and TRBJ2-3; weak D call: TRBD2 (5 bases). The V gene's germline CDR1 is SGHVS and CDR2 FNYEAQ. V was clipped by 5 bases and J by 10 bases, with 13 bases between them. The CDR3 sequence is 12 residues long.

This chain uses TRBV12-3 or TRBV12-4 with TRBJ2-7; weak D call: TRBD1 (6 bases). The V end lost 5 bases, the J end lost 5 bases, and 10 bases lay between the germline ends. The CDR3 is made up of 12 amino acids. The CDR3 coding sequence is TGTGCCAGCAGTGAGACAGGCGACGAGCAGTACTTC. This sequence encodes CASSETGDEQYF.

The chain uses TRBV12-3 or TRBV12-4 and TRBJ2-3; D possibly corresponds to TRBD2 (6 bases). The ends were cut back, 4 bases at V and 2 bases at J, with 25 bases in the middle. The CDR3 runs 19 residues. The CDR3 loop is CASSYPLGGGSGDTDTQYF. The CDR3 DNA reads as TGTGCCAGCAGTTACCCCCTTGGAGGAGGTAGCGGAGACACAGATACGCAGTATTTT.

This chain connects TRBV28 to TRBJ1-5; D possibly corresponds to TRBD1 (5 bases). The CDR3 length is 16 residues. Germline CDR1 MDHEN, CDR2 SYDVKM. The germline V and J ends were trimmed by 6 bases and 0 bases, with 15 bases remaining between them. In nucleotides, the CDR3 is TGTGCCAGCAGCTCAGGAGGGACCCTTAGCAATCAGCCCCAGCATTTT. It is translated as CASSSGGTLSNQPQHF.